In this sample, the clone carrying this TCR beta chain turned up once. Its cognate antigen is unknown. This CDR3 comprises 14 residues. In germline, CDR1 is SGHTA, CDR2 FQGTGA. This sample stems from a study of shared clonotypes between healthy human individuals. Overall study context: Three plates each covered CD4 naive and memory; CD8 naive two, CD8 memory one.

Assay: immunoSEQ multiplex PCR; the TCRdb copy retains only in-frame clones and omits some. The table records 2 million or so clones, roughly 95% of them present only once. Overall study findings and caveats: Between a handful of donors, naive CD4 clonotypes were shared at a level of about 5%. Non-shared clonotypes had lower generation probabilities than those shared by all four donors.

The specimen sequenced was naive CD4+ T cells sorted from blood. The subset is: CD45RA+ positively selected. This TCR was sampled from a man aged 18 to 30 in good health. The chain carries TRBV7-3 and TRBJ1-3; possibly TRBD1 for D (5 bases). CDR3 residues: CFLGAAPVGNTIYF. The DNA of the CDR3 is TGTTTTCTTGGGGCGGCTCCTGTTGGAAACACCATATATTTT.